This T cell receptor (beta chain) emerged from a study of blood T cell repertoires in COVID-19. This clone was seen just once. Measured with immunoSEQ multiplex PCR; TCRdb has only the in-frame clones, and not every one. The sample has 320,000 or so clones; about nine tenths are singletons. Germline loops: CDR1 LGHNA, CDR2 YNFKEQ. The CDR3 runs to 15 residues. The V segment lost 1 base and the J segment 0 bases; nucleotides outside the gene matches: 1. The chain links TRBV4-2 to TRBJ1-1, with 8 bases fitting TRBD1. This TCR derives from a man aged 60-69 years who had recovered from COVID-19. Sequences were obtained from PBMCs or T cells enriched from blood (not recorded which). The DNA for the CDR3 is TGTGCCAGCAGCCAAGGGACAGGGATGAACACTGAAGCTTTCTTT. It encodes CASSQGTGMNTEAFF.